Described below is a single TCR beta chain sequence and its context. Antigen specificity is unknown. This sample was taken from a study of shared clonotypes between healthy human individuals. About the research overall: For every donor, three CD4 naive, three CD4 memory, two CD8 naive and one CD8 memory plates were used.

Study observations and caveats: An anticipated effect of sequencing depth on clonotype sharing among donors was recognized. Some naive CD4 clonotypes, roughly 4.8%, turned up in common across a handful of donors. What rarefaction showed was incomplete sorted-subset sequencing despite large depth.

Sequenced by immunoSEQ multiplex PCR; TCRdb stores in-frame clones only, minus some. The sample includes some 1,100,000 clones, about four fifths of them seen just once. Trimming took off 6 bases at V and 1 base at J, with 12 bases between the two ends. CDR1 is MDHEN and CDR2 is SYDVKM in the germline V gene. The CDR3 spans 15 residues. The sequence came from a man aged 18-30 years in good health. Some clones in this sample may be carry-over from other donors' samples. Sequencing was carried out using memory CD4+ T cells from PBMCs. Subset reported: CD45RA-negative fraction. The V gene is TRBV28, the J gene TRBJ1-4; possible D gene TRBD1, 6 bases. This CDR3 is CASSTGGLTNEKLFF. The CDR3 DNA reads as TGTGCCAGCAGCACCGGGGGGCTAACTAATGAAAAACTGTTTTTT.